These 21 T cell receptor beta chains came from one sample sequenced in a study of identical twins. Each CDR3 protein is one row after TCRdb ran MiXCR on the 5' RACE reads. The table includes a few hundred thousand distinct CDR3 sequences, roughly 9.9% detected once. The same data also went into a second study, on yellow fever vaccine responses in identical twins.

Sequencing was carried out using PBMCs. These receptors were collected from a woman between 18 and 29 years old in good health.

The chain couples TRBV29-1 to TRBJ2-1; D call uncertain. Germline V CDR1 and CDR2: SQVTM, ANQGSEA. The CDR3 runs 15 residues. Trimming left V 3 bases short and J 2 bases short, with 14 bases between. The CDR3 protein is CSVDSRKRAYNEQFF. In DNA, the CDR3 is TGCAGCGTTGATTCTAGGAAGCGCGCCTACAATGAGCAGTTCTTC.

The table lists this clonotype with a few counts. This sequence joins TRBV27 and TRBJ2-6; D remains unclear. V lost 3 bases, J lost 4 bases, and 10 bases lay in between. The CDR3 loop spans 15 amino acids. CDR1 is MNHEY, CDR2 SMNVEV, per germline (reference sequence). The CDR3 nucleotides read TGTGCCAGCAGTTTCAGTGGGTCCGGGGCCAACGTCCTGACTTTC. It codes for CASSFSGSGANVLTF.

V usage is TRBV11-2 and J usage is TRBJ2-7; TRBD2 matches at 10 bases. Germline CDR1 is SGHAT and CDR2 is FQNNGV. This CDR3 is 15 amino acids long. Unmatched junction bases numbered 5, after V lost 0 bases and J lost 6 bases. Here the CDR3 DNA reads TGTGCCAGCAGCTTAGATCCTAGCGGGAGTTCCGAGCAGTACTTC. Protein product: CASSLDPSGSSEQYF.

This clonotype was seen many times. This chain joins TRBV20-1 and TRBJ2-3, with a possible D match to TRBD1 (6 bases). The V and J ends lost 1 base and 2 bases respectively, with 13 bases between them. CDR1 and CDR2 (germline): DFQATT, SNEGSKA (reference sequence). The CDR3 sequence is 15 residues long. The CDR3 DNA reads TGCAGTGCTAGAGCTGGACAGACACCCACAGATACGCAGTATTTT. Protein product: CSARAGQTPTDTQYF.

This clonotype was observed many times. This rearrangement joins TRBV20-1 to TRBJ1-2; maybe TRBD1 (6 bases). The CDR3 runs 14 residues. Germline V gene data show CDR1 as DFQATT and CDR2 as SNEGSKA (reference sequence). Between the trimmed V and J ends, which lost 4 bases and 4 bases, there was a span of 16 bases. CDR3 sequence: CSAKPPDRFYGYTF. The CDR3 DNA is TGCAGTGCTAAGCCCCCCGACAGGTTCTATGGCTACACCTTC.

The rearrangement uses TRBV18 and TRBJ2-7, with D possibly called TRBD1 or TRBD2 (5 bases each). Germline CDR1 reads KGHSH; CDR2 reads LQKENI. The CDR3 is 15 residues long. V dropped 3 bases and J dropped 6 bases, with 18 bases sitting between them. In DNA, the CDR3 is TGTGCCAGCTCACCCGTCGCTAGGGGAGAGGGCGAGCAGTACTTC. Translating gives CASSPVARGEGEQYF.

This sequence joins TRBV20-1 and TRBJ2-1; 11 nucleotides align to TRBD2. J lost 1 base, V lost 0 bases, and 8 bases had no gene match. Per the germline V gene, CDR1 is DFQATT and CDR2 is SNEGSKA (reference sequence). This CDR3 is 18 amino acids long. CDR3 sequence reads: CSARDWGLAGGSYNEQFF. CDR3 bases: TGCAGTGCTAGAGATTGGGGGCTAGCGGGAGGTTCCTACAATGAGCAGTTCTTC.

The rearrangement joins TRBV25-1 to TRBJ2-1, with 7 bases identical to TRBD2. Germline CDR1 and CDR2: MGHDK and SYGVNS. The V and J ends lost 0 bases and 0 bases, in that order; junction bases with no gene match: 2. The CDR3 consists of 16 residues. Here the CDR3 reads CASSEYGRSSYNEQFF. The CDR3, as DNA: TGTGCCAGCAGTGAATACGGGAGGAGCTCCTACAATGAGCAGTTCTTC.

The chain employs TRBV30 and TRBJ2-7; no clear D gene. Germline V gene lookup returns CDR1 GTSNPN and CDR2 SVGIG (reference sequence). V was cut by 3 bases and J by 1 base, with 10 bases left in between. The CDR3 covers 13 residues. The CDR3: CAWRPGSSYEQYF. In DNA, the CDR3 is TGTGCCTGGAGGCCGGGTTCGTCCTACGAGCAGTACTTC.

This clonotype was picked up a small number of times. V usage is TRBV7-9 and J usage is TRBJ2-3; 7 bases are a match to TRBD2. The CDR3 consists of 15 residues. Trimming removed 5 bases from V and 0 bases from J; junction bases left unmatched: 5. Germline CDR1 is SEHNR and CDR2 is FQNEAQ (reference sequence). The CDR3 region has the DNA TGTGCCAGCAGCCCAGGACTAGTAAGCACAGATACGCAGTATTTT. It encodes CASSPGLVSTDTQYF.

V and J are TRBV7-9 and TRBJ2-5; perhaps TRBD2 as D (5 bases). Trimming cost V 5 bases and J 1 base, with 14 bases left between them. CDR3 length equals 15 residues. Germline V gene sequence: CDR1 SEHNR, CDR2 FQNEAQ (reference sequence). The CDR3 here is CASSATRTPQETQYF. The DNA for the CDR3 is TGTGCCAGCAGCGCGACTCGGACTCCCCAAGAGACCCAGTACTTC.

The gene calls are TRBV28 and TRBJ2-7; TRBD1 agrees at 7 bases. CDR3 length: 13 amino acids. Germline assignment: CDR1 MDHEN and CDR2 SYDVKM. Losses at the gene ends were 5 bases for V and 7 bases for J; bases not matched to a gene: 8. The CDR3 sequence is CASSPRFRGEQYF. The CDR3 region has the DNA TGTGCCAGCAGTCCACGTTTCAGGGGGGAGCAGTACTTC.

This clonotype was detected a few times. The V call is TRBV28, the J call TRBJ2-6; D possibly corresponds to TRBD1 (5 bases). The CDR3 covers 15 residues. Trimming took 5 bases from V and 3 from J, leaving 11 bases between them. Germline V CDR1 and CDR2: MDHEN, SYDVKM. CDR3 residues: CASSPGNYGANVLTF. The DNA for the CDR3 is TGTGCCAGCAGTCCAGGGAACTATGGGGCCAACGTCCTGACTTTC.

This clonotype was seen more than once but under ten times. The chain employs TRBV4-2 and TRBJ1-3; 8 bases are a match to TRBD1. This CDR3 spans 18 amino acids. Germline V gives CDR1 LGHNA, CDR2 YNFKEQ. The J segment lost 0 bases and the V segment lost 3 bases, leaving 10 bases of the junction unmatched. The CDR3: CASSHPPGQGTSGNTIYF. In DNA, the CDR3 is TGTGCCAGCAGCCATCCCCCCGGACAGGGCACCTCTGGAAACACCATATATTTT.

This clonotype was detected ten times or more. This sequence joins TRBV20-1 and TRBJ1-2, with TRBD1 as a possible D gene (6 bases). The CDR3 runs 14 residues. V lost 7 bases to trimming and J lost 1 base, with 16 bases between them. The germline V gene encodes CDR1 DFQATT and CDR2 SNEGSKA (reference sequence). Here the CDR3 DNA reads TGCAGTGTCAGGGGATGGAGTTTTAACTATGGCTACACCTTC. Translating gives CSVRGWSFNYGYTF.

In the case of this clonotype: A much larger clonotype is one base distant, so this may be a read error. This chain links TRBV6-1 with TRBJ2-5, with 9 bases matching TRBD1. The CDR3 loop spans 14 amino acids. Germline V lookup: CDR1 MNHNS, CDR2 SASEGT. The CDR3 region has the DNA TGTGCCAGCAGTCCGGGACAGGGTTTGGAGACCCACTACTTC. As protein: CASSPGQGLETHYF.

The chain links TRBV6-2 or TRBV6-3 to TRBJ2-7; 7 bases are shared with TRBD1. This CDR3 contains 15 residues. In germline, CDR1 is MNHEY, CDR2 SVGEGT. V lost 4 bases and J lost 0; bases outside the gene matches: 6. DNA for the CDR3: TGTGCCAGCAGTTTACAATGGGACAGCTCCTACGAGCAGTACTTC. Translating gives CASSLQWDSSYEQYF.

The DNA for the CDR3 is TGTGCCAGCAGTTCCAGGGGTAGTCGCTACACCTTC. Translated, it gives CASSSRGSRYTF. The chain links TRBV6-5 to TRBJ1-2, with D possibly being TRBD1 (6 bases). CDR3 length: 12 amino acids. Trimming pared 4 bases from V and 9 bases from J, leaving 12 bases between. Per the germline V gene, CDR1 is MNHEY and CDR2 is SVGAGI.

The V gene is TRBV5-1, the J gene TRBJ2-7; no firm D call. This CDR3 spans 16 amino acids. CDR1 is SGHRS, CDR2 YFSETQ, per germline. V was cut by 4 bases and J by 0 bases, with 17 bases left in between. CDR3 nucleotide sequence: TGCGCCAGCAGCCGATCACTGACGGAGAGCTCCTACGAGCAGTACTTC. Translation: CASSRSLTESSYEQYF.

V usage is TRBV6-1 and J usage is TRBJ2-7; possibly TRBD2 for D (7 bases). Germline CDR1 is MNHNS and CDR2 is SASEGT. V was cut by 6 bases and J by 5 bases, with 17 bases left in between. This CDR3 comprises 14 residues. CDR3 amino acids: CASSPVGGLNEQYF. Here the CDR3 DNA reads TGTGCCAGCAGCCCCGTCGGGGGGCTGAACGAGCAGTACTTC.

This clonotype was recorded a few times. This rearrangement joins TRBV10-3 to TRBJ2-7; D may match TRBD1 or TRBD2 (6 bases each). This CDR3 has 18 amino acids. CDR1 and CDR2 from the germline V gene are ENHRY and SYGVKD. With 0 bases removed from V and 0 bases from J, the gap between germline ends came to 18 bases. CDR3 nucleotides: TGTGCCATCAGTGAGTCGGGTATGGGGGGCCTCATCTCCTACGAGCAGTACTTC. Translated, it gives CAISESGMGGLISYEQYF.